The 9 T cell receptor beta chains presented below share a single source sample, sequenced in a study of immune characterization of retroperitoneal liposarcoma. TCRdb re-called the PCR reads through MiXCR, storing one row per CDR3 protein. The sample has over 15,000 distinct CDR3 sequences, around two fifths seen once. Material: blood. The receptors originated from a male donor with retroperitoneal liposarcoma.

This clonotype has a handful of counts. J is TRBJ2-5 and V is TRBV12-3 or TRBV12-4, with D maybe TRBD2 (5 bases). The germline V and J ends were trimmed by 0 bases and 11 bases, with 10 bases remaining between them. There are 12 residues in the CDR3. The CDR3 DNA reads TGTGCCAGCAGTTTAGCTCGCACTAGTCAGTACTTC. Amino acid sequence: CASSLARTSQYF.

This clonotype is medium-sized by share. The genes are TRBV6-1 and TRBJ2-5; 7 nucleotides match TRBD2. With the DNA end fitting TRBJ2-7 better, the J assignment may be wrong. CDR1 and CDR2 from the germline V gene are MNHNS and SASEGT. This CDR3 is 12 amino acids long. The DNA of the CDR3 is TGTGCCAGCAGTAGTAGCGGGTACGAGCAGTACTTC. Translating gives CASSSSGYEQYF.

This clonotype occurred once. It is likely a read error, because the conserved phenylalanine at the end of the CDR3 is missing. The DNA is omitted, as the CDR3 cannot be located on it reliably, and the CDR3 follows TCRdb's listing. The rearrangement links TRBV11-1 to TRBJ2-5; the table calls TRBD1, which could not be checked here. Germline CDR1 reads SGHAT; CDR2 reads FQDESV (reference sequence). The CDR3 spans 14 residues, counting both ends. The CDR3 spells CASSQGVFEQYFGA.

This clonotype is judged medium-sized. CDR3 sequence (DNA): TGTGCCAGCAGTTTCCCCGGGGGGGCAGCTTTCTTT. Translation gives CASSFPGGAAFF. This chain connects TRBV7-8 to TRBJ1-1, with D possibly matching TRBD1 (6 bases). CDR3 length: 12 residues. Germline loops: CDR1 SGHVS, CDR2 FQNEAQ. The V and J ends lost 6 bases and 10 bases respectively, with 15 bases between them.

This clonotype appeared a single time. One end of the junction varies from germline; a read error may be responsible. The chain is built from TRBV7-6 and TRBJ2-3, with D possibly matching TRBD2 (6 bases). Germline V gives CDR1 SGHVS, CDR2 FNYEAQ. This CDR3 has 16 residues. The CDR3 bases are TGTGCCAGCAGGGGAGGTTCGCAGGGTATCGACTACGAGCAGTTCTTT. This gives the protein CASRGGSQGIDYEQFF.

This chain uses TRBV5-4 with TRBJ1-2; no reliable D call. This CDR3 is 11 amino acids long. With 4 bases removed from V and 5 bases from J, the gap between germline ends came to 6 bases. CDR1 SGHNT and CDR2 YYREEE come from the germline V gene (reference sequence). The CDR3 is CASSLGYGYTF. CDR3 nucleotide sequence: TGTGCCAGCAGCCTTGGGTATGGCTACACCTTC. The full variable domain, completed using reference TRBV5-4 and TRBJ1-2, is ETGVTQSPTHLIKTRGQQVTLRCSSQSGHNTVSWYQQALGQGPQFIFQYYREEENGRGNFPPRFSGLQFPNYSSELNVNALELDDSALYLCASSLGYGYTFGSGTRLTVV.

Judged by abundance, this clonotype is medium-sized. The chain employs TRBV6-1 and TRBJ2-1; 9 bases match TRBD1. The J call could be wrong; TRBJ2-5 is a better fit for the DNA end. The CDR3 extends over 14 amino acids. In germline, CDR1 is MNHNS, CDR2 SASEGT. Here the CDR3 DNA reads TGTGCCAGCAGTAATGGAGGACAGGGGGAGACCCAGTACTTC. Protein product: CASSNGGQGETQYF.

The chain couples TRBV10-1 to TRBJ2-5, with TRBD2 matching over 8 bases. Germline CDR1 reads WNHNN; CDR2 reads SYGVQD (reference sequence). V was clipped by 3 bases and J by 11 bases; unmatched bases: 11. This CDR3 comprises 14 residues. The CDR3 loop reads CASSEEGLGNEQYF. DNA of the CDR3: TGCGCCAGCAGTGAAGAGGGACTAGGCAATGAGCAGTACTTC.

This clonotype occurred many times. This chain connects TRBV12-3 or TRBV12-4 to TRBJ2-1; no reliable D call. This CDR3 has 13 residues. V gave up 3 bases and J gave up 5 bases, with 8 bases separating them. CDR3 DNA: TGTGCCAGCAGTTTGAGGCAGCACAATGAGCAGTTCTTC. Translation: CASSLRQHNEQFF.